This T cell receptor beta chain was sequenced during a study of blood T cell repertoires in COVID-19. Study as a whole: The samples span acute and convalescent COVID-19 from the United States, Italy and Spain.

Clinical history as reported by participants underpinned cohort assignment. Source study methods: How many nucleated cells were present was estimated from reference gene primer amplification. Some clones are missing from TCRdb's copy, which holds only in-frame ones; the method was immunoSEQ multiplex PCR. D and trimming come from the DNA, and the V and J calls and clone size come from that table. The sample lists over 200,000 clones, under 90% seen once, with around 4% in the top ten. CDR1 and CDR2 from the germline V gene are SEHNR and FQNEAQ (reference sequence). There are 17 residues in the CDR3. Trimming took 1 base from V and 1 from J, leaving 16 bases between them.

Sequenced input: PBMCs or T cells enriched from blood (not recorded which). The sequence was obtained from a woman between 25 and 40 years old with acute COVID-19. V gene TRBV7-9 combines with J gene TRBJ1-2; no clear D gene. The CDR3 coding sequence is TGTGCCAGCAGCTTAGTCTATTCTGGGCCCGATAACTATGGCTACACCTTC. This translates into CASSLVYSGPDNYGYTF. The full variable domain, in which reference TRBV7-9 and TRBJ1-2 provide the parts outside the CDR3, is DTGVSQNPRHKITKRGQNVTFRCDPISEHNRLYWYRQTLGQGPEFLTYFQNEAQLEKSRLLSDRFSAERPKGSFSTLEIQRTEQGDSAMYLCASSLVYSGPDNYGYTFGSGTRLTVV.